This TCR beta chain was recorded in a study of radiation and T cells in renal cell carcinoma. This table comes from immunoSEQ multiplex PCR, and its TCRdb copy is limited to in-frame clones, with some not included. The sample holds 100,000 to 150,000 clones, approximately 80% seen once. Germline CDR1 is KGHSH and CDR2 is LQKENI. The CDR3 loop spans 13 amino acids. After removal of 2 bases from V and 5 bases from J, the junction contained 1 base not matched to a gene. This clone was observed a single time. Regarding time point: blood 2 weeks post-SBRT. As to treatment: 15 Gy SBRT to primary tumor, nephrectomy 4 weeks later.

The rearrangement links TRBV18 to TRBJ2-3; 7 nucleotides match TRBD1. This TCR derives from a woman in her sixties with renal cell carcinoma. Sequenced here: blood, sampled from a patient whose treatment included radiotherapy and nephrectomy. CDR3 sequence (DNA): TGTGCCAGCTCACCAAGGGGGCAAGATACGCAGTATTTT. Translation gives CASSPRGQDTQYF. The entire variable domain, with the rest obtained from reference TRBV18 and TRBJ2-3, is as follows: NAGVMQNPRHLVRRRGQEARLRCSPMKGHSHVYWYRQLPEEGLKFMVYLQKENIIDESGMPKERFSAEFPKEGPSILRIQQVVRGDSAAYFCASSPRGQDTQYFGPGTRLTVL.